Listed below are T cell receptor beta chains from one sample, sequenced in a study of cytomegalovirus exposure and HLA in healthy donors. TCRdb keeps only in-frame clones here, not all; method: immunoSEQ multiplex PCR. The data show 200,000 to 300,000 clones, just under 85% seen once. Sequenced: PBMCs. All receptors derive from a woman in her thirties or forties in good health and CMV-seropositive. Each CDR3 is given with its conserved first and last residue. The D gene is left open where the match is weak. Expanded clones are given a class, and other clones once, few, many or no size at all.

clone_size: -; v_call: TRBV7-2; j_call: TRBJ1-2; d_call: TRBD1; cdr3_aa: CASSLASTGANYGYTF; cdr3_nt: TGTGCCAGCAGCTTAGCCTCGACAGGGGCTAACTATGGCTACACCTTC
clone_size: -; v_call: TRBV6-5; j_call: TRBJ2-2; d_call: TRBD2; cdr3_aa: CASSYGVGGPGGELFF; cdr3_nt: TGTGCCAGCAGTTACGGGGTGGGAGGGCCAGGCGGGGAGCTGTTTTTT
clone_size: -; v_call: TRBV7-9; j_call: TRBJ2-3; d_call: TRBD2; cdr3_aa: CASSFLAGRSTDTQYF; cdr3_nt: TGTGCCAGCAGCTTCCTAGCGGGACGAAGCACAGATACGCAGTATTTT
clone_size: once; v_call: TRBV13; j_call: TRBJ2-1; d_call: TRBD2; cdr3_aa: CASKPHSGGYNEQFF; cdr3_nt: TGTGCCTCAAAACCTCATAGCGGGGGCTACAATGAGCAGTTCTTC
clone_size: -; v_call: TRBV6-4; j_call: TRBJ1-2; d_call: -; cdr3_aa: CASSDGAINTF; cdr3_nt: TGTGCCAGCAGTGATGGGGCAATCAACACCTTC
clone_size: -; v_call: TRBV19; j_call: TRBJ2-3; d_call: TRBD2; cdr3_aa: CASDRLAGLSTDTQYF; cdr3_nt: TGTGCCAGTGACCGCTTAGCGGGACTTAGCACAGATACGCAGTATTTT
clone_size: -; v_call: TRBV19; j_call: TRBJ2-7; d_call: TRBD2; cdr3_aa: CASSIRMGTSDHEQYF; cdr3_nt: TGTGCCAGTAGTATTAGAATGGGGACTAGCGACCACGAGCAGTACTTC
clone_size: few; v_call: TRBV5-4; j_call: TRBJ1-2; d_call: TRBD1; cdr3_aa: CASSFGQGRTNYGYTF; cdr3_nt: TGTGCCAGCAGCTTTGGACAGGGGAGGACTAACTATGGCTACACCTTC
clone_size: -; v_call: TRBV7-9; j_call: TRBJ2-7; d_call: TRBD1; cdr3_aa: CASQQFGQGAYEQYF; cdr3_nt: TGTGCCAGCCAACAATTTGGACAGGGAGCCTACGAGCAGTACTTC
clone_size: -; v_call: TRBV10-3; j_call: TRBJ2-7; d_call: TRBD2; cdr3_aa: CAISLAGGGSYEQYF; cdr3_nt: TGTGCCATCAGTCTAGCGGGGGGAGGGTCCTACGAGCAGTACTTC
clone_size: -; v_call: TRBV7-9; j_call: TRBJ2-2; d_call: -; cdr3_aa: CASSLSVVGELFF; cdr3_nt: TGTGCCAGCAGCTTATCAGTTGTCGGGGAGCTGTTTTTT
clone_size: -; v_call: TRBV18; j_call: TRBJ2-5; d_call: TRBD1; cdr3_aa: CASSPDRGRETQYF; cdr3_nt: TGTGCCAGCTCACCAGACAGGGGTCGAGAGACCCAGTACTTC
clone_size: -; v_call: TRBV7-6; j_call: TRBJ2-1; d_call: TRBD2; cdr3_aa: CASCGLAGVKNEQFF; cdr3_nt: TGTGCCAGCTGCGGACTAGCGGGAGTAAAAAATGAGCAGTTCTTC
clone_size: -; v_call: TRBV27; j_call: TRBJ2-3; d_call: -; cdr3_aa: CASSLDSSFGTDTQYF; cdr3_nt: TGTGCCAGCAGTCTAGACAGCAGCTTCGGCACAGATACGCAGTATTTT
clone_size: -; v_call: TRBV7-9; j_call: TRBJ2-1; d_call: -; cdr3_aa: CASSLVDNEQFF; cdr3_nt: TGTGCCAGCAGCTTAGTAGACAATGAGCAGTTCTTC
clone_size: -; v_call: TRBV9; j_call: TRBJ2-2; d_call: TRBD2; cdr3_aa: CASSVATSGRRGELFF; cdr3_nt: TGTGCCAGCAGCGTAGCTACTAGCGGGAGGCGCGGGGAGCTGTTTTTT
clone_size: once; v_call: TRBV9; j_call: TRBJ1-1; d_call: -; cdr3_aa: CASSVDPRVAEAFF; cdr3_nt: TGTGCCAGCAGCGTAGATCCCAGGGTTGCTGAAGCTTTCTTT
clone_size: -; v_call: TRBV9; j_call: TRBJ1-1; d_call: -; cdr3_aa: CASSVARETEAFF; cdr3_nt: TGTGCCAGCAGCGTAGCTCGAGAAACTGAAGCTTTCTTT
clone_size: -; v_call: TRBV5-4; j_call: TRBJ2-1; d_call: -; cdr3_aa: CASSFGSSYNEQFF; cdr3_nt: TGTGCCAGCAGCTTTGGGAGCTCCTACAATGAGCAGTTCTTC
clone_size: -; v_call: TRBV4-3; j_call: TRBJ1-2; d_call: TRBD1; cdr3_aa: CASSQNKPGQGYGYTF; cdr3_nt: TGCGCCAGCAGCCAAAACAAGCCGGGACAGGGTTATGGCTACACCTTC
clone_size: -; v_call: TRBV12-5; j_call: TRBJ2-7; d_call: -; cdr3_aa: CASGLALAQAGEQYF; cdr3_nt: TGTGCTAGTGGTTTGGCCCTCGCCCAGGCGGGCGAGCAGTACTTC
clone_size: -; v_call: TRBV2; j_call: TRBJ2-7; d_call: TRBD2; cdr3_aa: CASSAVGTSGNEQYF; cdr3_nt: TGTGCCAGCAGTGCGGTGGGGACTAGCGGGAACGAGCAGTACTTC